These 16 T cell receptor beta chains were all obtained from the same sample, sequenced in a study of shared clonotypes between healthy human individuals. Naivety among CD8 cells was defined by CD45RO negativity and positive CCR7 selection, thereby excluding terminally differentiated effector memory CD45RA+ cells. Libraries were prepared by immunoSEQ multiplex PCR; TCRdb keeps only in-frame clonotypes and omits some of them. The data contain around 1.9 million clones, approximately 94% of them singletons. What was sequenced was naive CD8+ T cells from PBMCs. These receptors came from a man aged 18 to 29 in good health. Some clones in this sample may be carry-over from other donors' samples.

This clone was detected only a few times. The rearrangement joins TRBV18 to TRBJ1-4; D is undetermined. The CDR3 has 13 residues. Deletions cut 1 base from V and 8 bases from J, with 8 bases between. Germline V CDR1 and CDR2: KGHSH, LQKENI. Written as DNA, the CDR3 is TGTGCCAGCTCACCACTGGGTGAAGAAAAACTGTTTTTT. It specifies CASSPLGEEKLFF.

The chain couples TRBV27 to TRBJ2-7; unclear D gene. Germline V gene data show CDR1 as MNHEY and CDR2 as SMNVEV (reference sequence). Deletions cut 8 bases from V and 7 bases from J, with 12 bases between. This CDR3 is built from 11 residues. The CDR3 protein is CASCPLREQYF. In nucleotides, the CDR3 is TGTGCCAGCTGCCCTCTTAGGGAGCAGTACTTC.

DNA for the CDR3: TGCGCCAGCAGCCAAGGTCTCCTCAGCGTGGGAAACATTCAGTACTTC. Translated, it gives CASSQGLLSVGNIQYF. The rearrangement uses TRBV4-3 and TRBJ2-4; D is unresolved. Trimming shortened V by 1 base and J by 6 bases, and 16 bases separated the two germline ends. The CDR3 is made up of 16 amino acids. The V gene's germline CDR1 is LGHNA and CDR2 YSLEER.

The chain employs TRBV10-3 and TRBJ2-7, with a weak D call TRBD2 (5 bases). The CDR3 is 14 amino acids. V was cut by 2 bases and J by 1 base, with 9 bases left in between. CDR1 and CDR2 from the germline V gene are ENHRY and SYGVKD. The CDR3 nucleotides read TGTGCCATCAGTGAGGCGGGTTTGTCCTACGAGCAGTACTTC. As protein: CAISEAGLSYEQYF.

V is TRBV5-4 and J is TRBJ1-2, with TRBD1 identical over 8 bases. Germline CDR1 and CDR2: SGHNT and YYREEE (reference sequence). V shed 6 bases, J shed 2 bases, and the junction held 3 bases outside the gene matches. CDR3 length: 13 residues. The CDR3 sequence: CASTGGGNYGYTF. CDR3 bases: TGTGCCAGCACAGGGGGCGGAAACTATGGCTACACCTTC.

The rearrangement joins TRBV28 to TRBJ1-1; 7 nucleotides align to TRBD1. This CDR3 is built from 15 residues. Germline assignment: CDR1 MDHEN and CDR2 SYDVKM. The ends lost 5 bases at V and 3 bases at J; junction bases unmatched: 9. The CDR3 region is CASSHWTGRDTEAFF. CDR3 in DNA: TGTGCCAGCAGTCATTGGACAGGACGGGACACTGAAGCTTTCTTT.

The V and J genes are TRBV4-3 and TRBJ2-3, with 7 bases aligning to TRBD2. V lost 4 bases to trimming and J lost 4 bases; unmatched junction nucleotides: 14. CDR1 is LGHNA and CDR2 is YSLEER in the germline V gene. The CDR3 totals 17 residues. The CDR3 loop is CASSPDGRGGEADTQYF. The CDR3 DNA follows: TGCGCCAGCAGCCCCGACGGGCGCGGGGGAGAGGCAGATACGCAGTATTTT.

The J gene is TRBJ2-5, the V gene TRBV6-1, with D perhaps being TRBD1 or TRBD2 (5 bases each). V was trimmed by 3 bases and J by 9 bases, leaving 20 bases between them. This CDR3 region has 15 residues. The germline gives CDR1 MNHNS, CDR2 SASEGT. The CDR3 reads CASSDRGDDDLSQYF. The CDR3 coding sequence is TGTGCCAGCAGTGATCGTGGGGACGATGATTTGTCCCAGTACTTC.

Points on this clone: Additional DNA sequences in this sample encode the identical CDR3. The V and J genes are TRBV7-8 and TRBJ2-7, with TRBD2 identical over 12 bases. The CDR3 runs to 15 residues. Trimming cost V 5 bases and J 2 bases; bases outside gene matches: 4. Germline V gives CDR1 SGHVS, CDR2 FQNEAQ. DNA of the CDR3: TGTGCCAGCAGCCCGGGACTAGCGGGCCCCTACGAGCAGTACTTC. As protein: CASSPGLAGPYEQYF.

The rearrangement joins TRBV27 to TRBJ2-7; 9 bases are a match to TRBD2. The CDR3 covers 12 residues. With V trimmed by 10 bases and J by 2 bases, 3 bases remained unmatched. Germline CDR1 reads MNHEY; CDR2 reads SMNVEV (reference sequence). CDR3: CAIRTSAYEQYF. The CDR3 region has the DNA TGTGCCATTAGGACTAGCGCCTACGAGCAGTACTTC.

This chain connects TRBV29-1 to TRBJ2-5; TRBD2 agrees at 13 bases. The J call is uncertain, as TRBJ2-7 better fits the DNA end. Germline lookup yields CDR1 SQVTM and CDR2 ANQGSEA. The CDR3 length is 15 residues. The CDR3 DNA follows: TGCAGCGTTGAAGGCGGACTAGCGGGGGCCTACGAGCAGTACTTC. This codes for CSVEGGLAGAYEQYF.

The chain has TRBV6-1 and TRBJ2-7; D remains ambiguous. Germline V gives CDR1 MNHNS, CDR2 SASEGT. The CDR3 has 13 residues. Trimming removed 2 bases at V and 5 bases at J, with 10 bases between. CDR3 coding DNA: TGTGCCAGCAGTGAAACCCTCCCCAACGAGCAGTACTTC. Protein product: CASSETLPNEQYF.

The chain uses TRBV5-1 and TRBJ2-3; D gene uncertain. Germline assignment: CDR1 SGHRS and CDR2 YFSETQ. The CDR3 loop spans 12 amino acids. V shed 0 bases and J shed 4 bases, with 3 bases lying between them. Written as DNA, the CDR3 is TGCGCCAGCAGCTTGGATGCAGATACGCAGTATTTT. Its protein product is CASSLDADTQYF.

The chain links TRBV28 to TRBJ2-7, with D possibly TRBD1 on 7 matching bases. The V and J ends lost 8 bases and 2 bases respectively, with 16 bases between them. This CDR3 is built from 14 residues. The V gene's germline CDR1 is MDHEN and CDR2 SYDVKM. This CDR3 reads CASAYQGGTYEQYF. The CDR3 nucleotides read TGTGCCAGCGCTTATCAGGGGGGAACCTACGAGCAGTACTTC.

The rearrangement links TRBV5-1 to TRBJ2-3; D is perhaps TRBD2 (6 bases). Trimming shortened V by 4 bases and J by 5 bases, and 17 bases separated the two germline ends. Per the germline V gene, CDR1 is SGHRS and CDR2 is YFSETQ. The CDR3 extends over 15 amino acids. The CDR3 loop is CASSSVRDMRDTQYF. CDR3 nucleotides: TGCGCCAGCAGCAGTGTGCGGGATATGAGAGATACGCAGTATTTT.

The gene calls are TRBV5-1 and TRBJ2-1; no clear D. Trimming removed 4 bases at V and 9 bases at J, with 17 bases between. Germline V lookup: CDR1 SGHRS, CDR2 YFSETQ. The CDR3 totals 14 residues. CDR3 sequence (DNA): TGCGCCAGCAGCCCTCGGACCGACTGGGGTGAGCAGTTCTTC. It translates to CASSPRTDWGEQFF.